What follows are 18 T cell receptor beta chains derived from one specimen sequenced in a study of shared clonotypes between healthy human individuals. Assay used: immunoSEQ multiplex PCR; TCRdb lists only in-frame clones, some missing. The data contain under 2.5 million clones, less than 95% of them singletons. Sequenced input: naive CD4+ T cells from PBMCs. Subset meaning: CD45RA+ positively selected. These receptors all come from a man younger than 35 in good health. Some clones in this sample may be carry-over from other donors' samples.

The chain recombines TRBV29-1 with TRBJ1-1, with D maybe TRBD1 (6 bases). CDR1 and CDR2 from the germline V gene are SQVTM and ANQGSEA. V lost 6 bases and J 10 bases, leaving 12 bases between the germline ends. This CDR3 has 10 residues. CDR3 sequence reads: CSVVDSGAFF. The CDR3 nucleotides read TGCAGCGTCGTGGACAGTGGAGCTTTCTTT.

The V gene is TRBV6-5, the J gene TRBJ2-2; D call uncertain. The germline V gene encodes CDR1 MNHEY and CDR2 SVGAGI. V was trimmed by 0 bases and J by 6 bases, leaving 11 bases between them. The CDR3 consists of 15 residues. Here the CDR3 reads CASSYSIGKAGELFF. For the CDR3, the DNA is TGTGCCAGCAGTTACTCGATAGGCAAGGCCGGGGAGCTGTTTTTT.

The chain combines TRBV7-2 with TRBJ1-2, with 10 bases lining up with TRBD1. The ends lost 5 bases at V and 6 bases at J; junction bases unmatched: 6. There are 14 residues in the CDR3. Germline CDR1 is SGHTA and CDR2 is FQGNSA. This chain's CDR3 is CASSNRQGANGYTF. The CDR3 region has the DNA TGTGCCAGCAGCAATAGACAGGGGGCGAATGGCTACACCTTC.

V usage is TRBV28 and J usage is TRBJ2-7, with D perhaps matching TRBD2 (7 bases). Trimming left V 10 bases short and J 0 bases short, with 16 bases between. The CDR3 is 14 residues long. Germline CDR1 reads MDHEN; CDR2 reads SYDVKM. This CDR3 is CATLGASGSYEQYF. The CDR3 nucleotides are TGTGCCACTCTGGGGGCTAGCGGCTCCTACGAGCAGTACTTC.

The V call is TRBV5-4, the J call TRBJ2-5; 14 bases are a match to TRBD2. The CDR3 loop spans 18 amino acids. Trimming took 4 bases from V and 5 from J; bases not matched to a gene: 13. Germline V gene lookup returns CDR1 SGHNT and CDR2 YYREEE (reference sequence). CDR3 residues: CASSPLPGLAGVAETQYF. The CDR3 DNA follows: TGTGCCAGCAGCCCTTTACCGGGACTAGCGGGAGTGGCTGAGACCCAGTACTTC. The full variable domain, in which reference TRBV5-4 and TRBJ2-5 provide the parts outside the CDR3, is ETGVTQSPTHLIKTRGQQVTLRCSSQSGHNTVSWYQQALGQGPQFIFQYYREEENGRGNFPPRFSGLQFPNYSSELNVNALELDDSALYLCASSPLPGLAGVAETQYFGPGTRLLVL.

V usage is TRBV7-6 and J usage is TRBJ2-1, with a possible D match to TRBD2 (6 bases). V gave up 5 bases and J gave up 7 bases, with 15 bases separating them. This CDR3 comprises 14 residues. The V gene's germline CDR1 is SGHVS and CDR2 FNYEAQ. DNA of the CDR3: TGTGCCAGCAGCCGGGGGTGGGGAGGAAATGAGCAGTTCTTC. It codes for CASSRGWGGNEQFF.

This chain joins TRBV18 and TRBJ2-7, with TRBD1 as a possible D gene (7 bases). The CDR3 length is 15 residues. Per germline, CDR1 KGHSH and CDR2 LQKENI. V lost 3 bases to trimming and J lost 2 bases, with 14 bases between them. DNA for the CDR3: TGTGCCAGCTCACCGGAGGGACAGAGACCCTACGAGCAGTACTTC. Translation gives CASSPEGQRPYEQYF.

The rearrangement joins TRBV28 to TRBJ2-1; 11 nucleotides agree with TRBD2. V trimming: 6 bases; J trimming: 5 bases; junction bases outside the gene matches: 12. The CDR3 covers 17 residues. The germline CDR1 and CDR2 sequences are MDHEN and SYDVKM. CDR3 amino acids: CASSSAGFSGRDNEQFF. The DNA for the CDR3 is TGTGCCAGCAGCTCGGCGGGGTTTAGCGGGAGGGACAATGAGCAGTTCTTC.

The chain joins TRBV7-3 to TRBJ2-1, with D hard to call. Germline CDR1 SGHTA, CDR2 FQGTGA. This CDR3 is 9 amino acids long. The V and J ends lost 11 bases and 9 bases respectively, with 8 bases between them. CDR3: CAPRIEQFF. CDR3 bases: TGTGCCCCCAGGATTGAGCAGTTCTTC.

This chain connects TRBV28 to TRBJ2-7, with D possibly matching TRBD2 (5 bases). Germline CDR1 MDHEN, CDR2 SYDVKM. V was pared by 8 bases and J by 7 bases, with 15 bases between. The CDR3 extends over 12 amino acids. The CDR3, as DNA: TGTGCCAGCTCAAGGACTTTCTTAGAGCAGTACTTC. The encoded protein is CASSRTFLEQYF. Variable domain in full (rest from reference TRBV28 and TRBJ2-7): DVKVTQSSRYLVKRTGEKVFLECVQDMDHENMFWYRQDPGLGLRLIYFSYDVKMKEKGDIPEGYSVSREKKERFSLILESASTNQTSMYLCASSRTFLEQYFGPGTRLTVT.

The chain recombines TRBV6-5 with TRBJ1-5, with a weak D call TRBD1 (5 bases). V was pared by 6 bases and J by 4 bases, with 16 bases between. The CDR3 covers 15 residues. Germline loops: CDR1 MNHEY, CDR2 SVGAGI. As DNA, the CDR3 is TGTGCCAGCAGCTCCCCGGGGGGGGAGAATCAGCCCCAGCATTTT. It is translated as CASSSPGGENQPQHF.

This rearrangement joins TRBV5-5 to TRBJ1-3; D remains ambiguous. Trimming shortened V by 4 bases and J by 3 bases, and 11 bases separated the two germline ends. This CDR3 region has 14 residues. Germline lookup yields CDR1 SGHKS and CDR2 YYEKEE (reference sequence). The CDR3 sequence: CASSPEPGGNTIYF. CDR3 sequence (DNA): TGTGCCAGCAGCCCGGAACCGGGTGGAAACACCATATATTTT.

This sequence joins TRBV5-5 and TRBJ2-5, with D tentatively TRBD1 (6 bases). V lost 4 bases and J lost 5, with 21 bases in between. The CDR3 is 16 amino acids. CDR1 and CDR2 from the germline V gene are SGHKS and YYEKEE (reference sequence). CDR3 nucleotide sequence: TGTGCCAGCAGCCTGGGTGGACAGAGGAGCTGGGAGACCCAGTACTTC. Its protein is CASSLGGQRSWETQYF. The full variable domain, rest sourced from reference TRBV5-5 and TRBJ2-5, is DAGVTQSPTHLIKTRGQQVTLRCSPISGHKSVSWYQQVLGQGPQFIFQYYEKEERGRGNFPDRFSARQFPNYSSELNVNALLLGDSALYLCASSLGGQRSWETQYFGPGTRLLVL.

This clone was seen only once. This chain joins TRBV9 and TRBJ1-1; D gene unclear. Germline V gives CDR1 SGDLS, CDR2 YYNGEE. The CDR3 is made up of 13 amino acids. V shed 3 bases and J shed 0 bases, with 6 bases lying between them. This CDR3 is CASSAAMNTEAFF. The CDR3 nucleotides read TGTGCCAGCAGCGCTGCCATGAACACTGAAGCTTTCTTT.

The V gene is TRBV2, the J gene TRBJ2-1; perhaps TRBD2 as D (6 bases). Trimming cost V 4 bases and J 9 bases, with 19 bases left between them. In germline, CDR1 is SNHLY, CDR2 FYNNEI. The CDR3 runs to 15 residues. CDR3 in amino acids: CASSGPAALGGEQFF. The CDR3 bases are TGTGCCAGCAGTGGCCCAGCGGCCCTCGGGGGTGAGCAGTTCTTC.

J is TRBJ1-3 and V is TRBV7-7; TRBD1 might be the D (5 bases). The CDR3 length is 18 residues. The germline V gene has CDR1 SSHAT and CDR2 FNYEAQ (reference sequence). V lost 3 bases, J lost 0 bases, and 18 bases lay in between. CDR3 sequence: CASSFYPKPGDSGNTIYF. CDR3 in DNA: TGTGCCAGCAGCTTCTACCCGAAGCCGGGGGACTCTGGAAACACCATATATTTT.

This clone was observed a few times. The chain links TRBV19 to TRBJ1-2; 7 bases align to TRBD1. The CDR3 consists of 13 residues. V gave up 5 bases and J gave up 5 bases; unmatched junction bases: 5. The germline gives CDR1 LNHDA, CDR2 SQIVND (reference sequence). In DNA, the CDR3 is TGTGCCAGTAGTTCAGGGGGAGGTTATGGCTACACCTTC. Protein product: CASSSGGGYGYTF.

The chain has TRBV10-3 and TRBJ2-7, with TRBD1 matching over 9 bases. V was clipped by 7 bases and J by 2 bases; unmatched bases: 6. The CDR3 extends over 14 amino acids. Germline assignment: CDR1 ENHRY and CDR2 SYGVKD. The CDR3 is CAITQGQGTYEQYF. CDR3 DNA: TGTGCCATCACCCAGGGACAGGGCACCTACGAGCAGTACTTC.